This entry lists 27 T cell receptor beta chains sequenced from one sample in a study of radiation and T cells in renal cell carcinoma. The time point was: blood 4 weeks post-SBRT, at nephrectomy. Noted treatment: 15 Gy SBRT to primary tumor, nephrectomy 4 weeks later. Method: immunoSEQ multiplex PCR; TCRdb's copy keeps in-frame clones and lacks some. The table includes over 90,000 clones, about 79% detected once. The sequenced sample was blood, obtained from a patient whose treatment included radiotherapy and nephrectomy. The receptors were sampled from a man between 60 and 70 years old with renal cell carcinoma.

This chain links TRBV4-1 with TRBJ2-5; TRBD2 agrees at 8 bases. This CDR3 region has 17 residues. Per the germline V gene, CDR1 is MGHRA and CDR2 is YSYEKL. V was pared by 3 bases and J by 1 base, with 10 bases of the junction left unmatched. The CDR3, as DNA: TGCGCCAGCAGCCACCCGACTAGCGAGGTCTTCCAAGAGACCCAGTACTTC. Its protein product is CASSHPTSEVFQETQYF.

The chain links TRBV7-2 to TRBJ2-3; D possibly matches TRBD1 or TRBD2 (5 bases each). Germline loops: CDR1 SGHTA, CDR2 FQGNSA. V lost 5 bases to trimming and J lost 2 bases, with 14 bases between them. The CDR3 runs to 15 residues. The CDR3 coding sequence is TGTGCCAGCAGCCCCCAGGGACCCAACACAGATACGCAGTATTTT. It encodes CASSPQGPNTDTQYF.

The chain recombines TRBV27 with TRBJ2-2; D could derive from TRBD1 or TRBD2 (5 bases each). CDR3 length: 14 amino acids. V dropped 8 bases and J dropped 7 bases, with 17 bases sitting between them. The V gene's germline CDR1 is MNHEY and CDR2 SMNVEV (reference sequence). CDR3 region: CASPGPPGFGELFF. In nucleotides, the CDR3 is TGTGCCAGCCCGGGACCGCCCGGATTCGGGGAGCTGTTTTTT.

The chain combines TRBV19 with TRBJ2-1, with a possible D match to TRBD2 (5 bases). CDR3 size: 16 residues. V lost 5 bases and J 2 bases, leaving 16 bases between the germline ends. CDR1 and CDR2 from the germline V gene are LNHDA and SQIVND (reference sequence). CDR3 amino acids: CASSLVRVSTYNEQFF. CDR3 in DNA: TGTGCCAGTAGTCTCGTGCGGGTGAGTACCTACAATGAGCAGTTCTTC.

The genes are TRBV5-6 and TRBJ2-3; D is unclear. From germline, CDR1 is SGHDT and CDR2 YYEEEE. The germline V and J ends were trimmed by 4 bases and 0 bases, with 12 bases remaining between them. The CDR3 length is 15 residues. CDR3 region: CASSPLRSSTDTQYF. CDR3 bases: TGTGCCAGCAGCCCCCTTCGCTCTAGCACAGATACGCAGTATTTT.

Note on this clone: At the DNA level, this CDR3 is encoded by other sequences in the same sample as well. The chain joins TRBV27 to TRBJ2-1; D is possibly TRBD1 (5 bases). V dropped 2 bases and J dropped 4 bases, with 9 bases sitting between them. Germline CDR1 reads MNHEY; CDR2 reads SMNVEV (reference sequence). This CDR3 is built from 14 residues. In nucleotides, the CDR3 is TGTGCCAGCAGTTTAGGGGCCGGTTACAATGAGCAGTTCTTC. Translating it yields CASSLGAGYNEQFF.

The chain employs TRBV7-2 and TRBJ2-4, with a weak D call TRBD1 (5 bases). Germline CDR1 SGHTA, CDR2 FQGNSA. CDR3 length equals 14 residues. Trimming pared 5 bases from V and 4 bases from J, leaving 12 bases between. DNA of the CDR3: TGTGCCAGCAGCCCGCGTTCAGGGAAAAACATTCAGTACTTC. It yields the protein CASSPRSGKNIQYF.

This chain links TRBV28 with TRBJ1-4, with D tentatively TRBD1 (6 bases). This CDR3 is built from 15 residues. Between the trimmed V and J ends, which lost 3 bases and 8 bases, there was a span of 16 bases. Germline CDR1 reads MDHEN; CDR2 reads SYDVKM. CDR3 loop: CASSFTRGGGEKLFF. In DNA, the CDR3 is TGTGCCAGCAGTTTTACACGAGGGGGTGGCGAAAAACTGTTTTTT.

V usage is TRBV10-1 and J usage is TRBJ2-7; perhaps TRBD2 as D (5 bases). Germline V gene data show CDR1 as WNHNN and CDR2 as SYGVQD (reference sequence). Trimming cost V 2 bases and J 2 bases, with 13 bases left between them. The CDR3 has 15 residues. The CDR3 protein is CASSEATNSPYEQYF. The CDR3 bases are TGCGCCAGCAGTGAGGCGACTAACTCTCCCTACGAGCAGTACTTC.

On this clone: Different DNA sequences within this sample yield the same CDR3. The chain carries TRBV19 and TRBJ1-3; TRBD1 matches 7 bases. J lost 0 bases, V lost 5 bases, and 7 bases had no gene match. CDR1 is LNHDA, CDR2 SQIVND, per germline (reference sequence). The CDR3 spans 16 residues. CDR3 sequence: CASSVTGTDSGNTIYF. The CDR3 DNA sequence: TGTGCCAGTAGTGTTACCGGGACAGACTCTGGAAACACCATATATTTT.

This clone was recorded only once. The chain carries TRBV7-9 and TRBJ2-3; D is unclear. The CDR3 has 14 amino acids. Germline V lookup: CDR1 SEHNR, CDR2 FQNEAQ (reference sequence). The ends were cut back, 1 base at V and 5 bases at J, with 10 bases in the middle. CDR3 sequence (DNA): TGTGCCAGCAGCTTAGTGGCAGGTCTAGATACGCAGTATTTT. Translation: CASSLVAGLDTQYF. Full variable domain (rest looked up from reference TRBV7-9 and TRBJ2-3): DTGVSQNPRHKITKRGQNVTFRCDPISEHNRLYWYRQTLGQGPEFLTYFQNEAQLEKSRLLSDRFSAERPKGSFSTLEIQRTEQGDSAMYLCASSLVAGLDTQYFGPGTRLTVL.

CDR3 in amino acids: CASSSSGGPYNEQFF. The CDR3 coding sequence is TGTGCCAGCAGCTCTTCGGGGGGGCCCTACAATGAGCAGTTCTTC. V gene TRBV7-6 combines with J gene TRBJ2-1, with 8 bases fitting TRBD2. From germline, CDR1 is SGHVS and CDR2 FNYEAQ. The CDR3 runs to 15 residues. V shed 4 bases and J 2 bases; nucleotides not matched to a gene: 4.

The chain links TRBV4-1 to TRBJ2-7; D might be TRBD1 (5 bases). This CDR3 region has 13 residues. V was clipped by 6 bases and J by 6 bases, with 15 bases between them. CDR1 is MGHRA and CDR2 is YSYEKL in the germline V gene. The CDR3 DNA sequence: TGCGCCAGCAGTTTTAAGCAGGGAAGCGAGCAGTACTTC. It specifies CASSFKQGSEQYF.

This chain connects TRBV10-3 to TRBJ1-2, with a possible D match to TRBD1 (5 bases). The CDR3 has 16 amino acids. CDR1 and CDR2 from the germline V gene are ENHRY and SYGVKD. The V end was cut by 6 bases, the J end by 2 bases, with 19 bases between. The chain's CDR3 is CAIRGETAALNYGYTF. Here the CDR3 DNA reads TGTGCCATCAGGGGGGAGACAGCAGCATTGAACTATGGCTACACCTTC.

The CDR3 spells CASSSLAGLRSYEQYF. The CDR3 DNA sequence: TGTGCCAGCAGTTCCCTAGCGGGACTGAGATCCTACGAGCAGTACTTC. The chain couples TRBV27 to TRBJ2-7, with 9 bases identical to TRBD2. V was clipped by 4 bases and J by 1 base; unmatched bases: 8. Per the germline V gene, CDR1 is MNHEY and CDR2 is SMNVEV (reference sequence). The CDR3 contains 16 residues.

V is TRBV27 and J is TRBJ1-4, with 7 positions matching TRBD1. Germline V lookup: CDR1 MNHEY, CDR2 SMNVEV (reference sequence). V lost 5 bases, J lost 3 bases, and 6 bases stayed unmatched. CDR3 size: 15 residues. CDR3 bases: TGTGCCAGCAGTGCACAGGGGCGGGCTAATGAAAAACTGTTTTTT. Its translation: CASSAQGRANEKLFF.

The chain couples TRBV29-1 to TRBJ1-1; no clear D. The CDR3 extends over 13 amino acids. Trimming stripped 7 bases from V and 1 base from J, with 13 bases between. Per germline, CDR1 SQVTM and CDR2 ANQGSEA. This CDR3 reads CSAAGSGNTEAFF. The CDR3 DNA reads TGCAGCGCCGCTGGGTCGGGGAACACTGAAGCTTTCTTT.

V gene TRBV5-5 combines with J gene TRBJ2-7, with D unresolved. V lost 4 bases and J 3 bases, leaving 11 bases between the germline ends. Germline assignment: CDR1 SGHKS and CDR2 YYEKEE (reference sequence). The CDR3 runs to 13 residues. CDR3 sequence (DNA): TGTGCCAGCAGCCCCGGACCTATCTACGAGCAGTACTTC. Its protein product is CASSPGPIYEQYF.

This chain uses TRBV4-2 with TRBJ1-6; D not resolved. V was pared by 0 bases and J by 10 bases, with 16 bases between. This CDR3 is built from 16 residues. The germline CDR1 and CDR2 sequences are LGHNA and YNFKEQ. CDR3 DNA sequence: TGTGCCAGCAGCCAAGATTCGGGCAGGAGTCACTCACCCCTCCACTTT. Translation gives CASSQDSGRSHSPLHF.

The V call is TRBV19, the J call TRBJ2-1; 16 nucleotides align to TRBD2. In germline, CDR1 is LNHDA, CDR2 SQIVND (reference sequence). After removal of 6 bases from V and 9 bases from J, the junction contained 8 bases not matched to a gene. CDR3 length equals 16 residues. CDR3 in DNA: TGTGCCAGTAGCCAGGGACTAGCGGGAGGGCCCGGTGAGCAGTTCTTC. It is translated as CASSQGLAGGPGEQFF.

J is TRBJ2-5 and V is TRBV10-3; 7 nucleotides agree with TRBD2. Germline-derived CDR1 and CDR2 are ENHRY and SYGVKD. Trimming cost V 6 bases and J 2 bases; bases outside gene matches: 6. The CDR3 sequence is 14 residues long. CDR3 sequence: CAIRSSGAQETQYF. CDR3 nucleotide sequence: TGTGCCATCAGATCCAGCGGGGCTCAAGAGACCCAGTACTTC.

This clone was seen a handful of times. The chain carries TRBV28 and TRBJ1-2; D unclear. Trimming left V 7 bases short and J 5 bases short, with 11 bases between. Germline assignment: CDR1 MDHEN and CDR2 SYDVKM. The length of the CDR3 is 12 residues. This CDR3 reads CASTTAEYGYTF. The CDR3 region has the DNA TGTGCCAGCACTACGGCCGAGTATGGCTACACCTTC.

V gene TRBV19 combines with J gene TRBJ1-5; D remains ambiguous. Germline V gene data show CDR1 as LNHDA and CDR2 as SQIVND (reference sequence). Trimming took 3 bases from V and 8 from J, leaving 14 bases between them. The CDR3 is made up of 14 amino acids. Here the CDR3 DNA reads TGTGCCAGTAGTATGAGAGCCCGCATGAAGCCCCAGCATTTT. It translates to CASSMRARMKPQHF.

The chain uses TRBV27 and TRBJ1-2; 11 nucleotides align to TRBD1. This CDR3 is 17 amino acids long. The J segment lost 3 bases and the V segment lost 0 bases, leaving 6 bases of the junction unmatched. Germline V gene lookup returns CDR1 MNHEY and CDR2 SMNVEV (reference sequence). The chain's CDR3 is CASSLSADRGRDYGYTF. In nucleotides, the CDR3 is TGTGCCAGCAGTTTATCAGCGGACAGGGGGCGCGACTATGGCTACACCTTC.

This chain joins TRBV4-2 and TRBJ2-7, with TRBD2 identical over 10 bases. Per germline, CDR1 LGHNA and CDR2 YNFKEQ. This CDR3 is built from 18 residues. J was trimmed by 0 bases and V by 2 bases; bases with no gene match: 10. The CDR3: CASSQSGSGRRSSYEQYF. The CDR3 DNA sequence: TGTGCCAGCAGCCAATCGGGTAGCGGGAGGAGGAGCTCCTACGAGCAGTACTTC.

The chain carries TRBV30 and TRBJ1-5; a possible D gene is TRBD1 (6 bases). The CDR3 has 15 residues. Trimming pared 0 bases from V and 1 base from J, leaving 10 bases between. In germline, CDR1 is GTSNPN, CDR2 SVGIG (reference sequence). CDR3: CAWSVGAPSNQPQHF. CDR3 in DNA: TGTGCCTGGAGTGTGGGGGCTCCGAGCAATCAGCCCCAGCATTTT.

V and J are TRBV7-2 and TRBJ2-3; 7 positions match TRBD2. The CDR3 spans 15 residues. Per the germline V gene, CDR1 is SGHTA and CDR2 is FQGNSA. V gave up 4 bases and J gave up 2 bases; unmatched junction bases: 6. CDR3 sequence: CASSSVGRVTDTQYF. Written as DNA, the CDR3 is TGTGCCAGCAGCTCAGTGGGGAGGGTCACAGATACGCAGTATTTT. The complete variable domain, with remaining parts taken from reference TRBV7-2 and TRBJ2-3, reads GAGVSQSPSNKVTEKGKDVELRCDPISGHTALYWYRQSLGQGLEFLIYFQGNSAPDKSGLPSDRFSAERTGGSVSTLTIQRTQQEDSAVYLCASSSVGRVTDTQYFGPGTRLTVL.